Sequencing of this TCR beta chain was carried out in a study of post-analysis software for immune sequencing data. For the study at large: Multiple sclerosis in the patients followed relapsing-remitting, secondary progressive and progressive-relapsing courses.

The CDR3 runs 13 residues. The study's findings and limits: In multiple sclerosis, normalized Chao1 diversity was significantly below that of controls. Five or six TRBV segments, TRBV5-6, TRBV5-1 and TRBV20-1 among them, were found more frequent in patients than controls.

On this clonotype: Its antigen is unknown. Relative to the germline gene, one junction end is altered; a read error may explain this.

Researchers reported that TCR beta cDNA libraries carried unique molecular identifiers. TCRdb re-analysed the PCR reads in MiXCR, keeping a single row per CDR3 protein. The sample contains about 570,000 distinct CDR3 sequences, approximately 34% of which appear only once. Sequenced: blood. The clonotype originates from a girl under 18 with multiple sclerosis. V usage is TRBV12-3 or TRBV12-4 and J usage is TRBJ1-2; D might be TRBD1 (5 bases). As DNA, the CDR3 is TGTGTCAGCAGTTTGCAGGGTATCTATGGCTACACCTTC. Protein product: CVSSLQGIYGYTF.